This is a list of T cell receptor beta chains from one sample in a study of T cell repertoires in cytomegalovirus infection. No antigen has been identified for these receptors. TCRdb fed the reads into MiXCR, producing one record per CDR3 protein. Among under 300,000 distinct CDR3 sequences listed, around 20% were seen once. The sequencing here drew on cultured PBMCs, taken from culture after CMV antigen stimulation. The receptors were gathered from a human donor in good health (CMV status not recorded). Some clones in this sample may be carry-over from other donors' samples. The CDR3 runs from the conserved cysteine through the conserved F or W. Each record gives: clone size, V gene, J gene, D gene, CDR3 DNA, CDR3 protein. A D gene is named only where the DNA matches it firmly. The size field is filled for only some rows; it gives once, few, many or a size class.

clone size: many; V gene: TRBV7-8; J gene: TRBJ1-1; D gene: .; CDR3 DNA: TGTGCCAGCAGCTCGAGACAGAACACTGAAGCTTTCTTT; CDR3 protein: CASSSRQNTEAFF
clone size: few; V gene: TRBV7-2; J gene: TRBJ2-1; D gene: .; CDR3 DNA: TGTGCCAGCAGCTTAGTACATTCCTACAATGAGCAGTTCTTC; CDR3 protein: CASSLVHSYNEQFF
clone size: .; V gene: TRBV29-1; J gene: TRBJ2-5; D gene: .; CDR3 DNA: TGCAGCGTTCGGGGCAGGGGCACCCAAGAGACCCAGTACTTC; CDR3 protein: CSVRGRGTQETQYF
clone size: .; V gene: TRBV10-3; J gene: TRBJ2-1; D gene: .; CDR3 DNA: TGTGCCATCAGTGAGTCGAACTCCCGAGGGGAGCAGTTCTTC; CDR3 protein: CAISESNSRGEQFF
clone size: many; V gene: TRBV7-2; J gene: TRBJ2-7; D gene: TRBD2; CDR3 DNA: TGTGCCAGCAGGCCAGGGGGGACTAGCGGAGGGGGGTCCTACGAGCAGTACTTC; CDR3 protein: CASRPGGTSGGGSYEQYF
clone size: few; V gene: TRBV7-2; J gene: TRBJ2-5; D gene: TRBD2; CDR3 DNA: TGTGCCAGCAGCTTCCCGATTGGGACTAGCGGGAGGGTGACCCAGTACTTC; CDR3 protein: CASSFPIGTSGRVTQYF
clone size: .; V gene: TRBV18; J gene: TRBJ2-3; D gene: TRBD1; CDR3 DNA: TGTGCCAGCTCTTCGCAGGGGGCGGCGGCAGATACGCAGTATTTT; CDR3 protein: CASSSQGAAADTQYF
clone size: few; V gene: TRBV12-3/TRBV12-4; J gene: TRBJ2-5; D gene: .; CDR3 DNA: TGTGCCAGCAGTCCCCCGGGCGGGACGGAGACCCAGTACTTC; CDR3 protein: CASSPPGGTETQYF
clone size: few; V gene: TRBV7-4; J gene: TRBJ2-5; D gene: .; CDR3 DNA: TGTGCCAGCAGCGCAGGGTCCGGAGAGACCCAGTACTTC; CDR3 protein: CASSAGSGETQYF
clone size: many; V gene: TRBV7-3; J gene: TRBJ2-7; D gene: TRBD1; CDR3 DNA: TGTGCCAGCAGCTTAAATCCGGGACAGGGGAGCGAGCAGTACTTC; CDR3 protein: CASSLNPGQGSEQYF
clone size: once; V gene: TRBV14; J gene: TRBJ2-2; D gene: .; CDR3 DNA: TGTGCCAGCAGCCAACTGGGCAGGGGTAACACCGGGGAGCTGTTTTTT; CDR3 protein: CASSQLGRGNTGELFF
clone size: .; V gene: TRBV7-2; J gene: TRBJ2-1; D gene: .; CDR3 DNA: TGTGCCAGCAGCTTAGGGACCCTGAATGAGCAGTTCTTC; CDR3 protein: CASSLGTLNEQFF
clone size: many; V gene: TRBV7-2; J gene: TRBJ1-2; D gene: .; CDR3 DNA: TGTGCCAGCAGCCTAGATGGGACTCGCCCTTTCAGCTACACCTTC; CDR3 protein: CASSLDGTRPFSYTF
clone size: many; V gene: TRBV4-3; J gene: TRBJ2-1; D gene: .; CDR3 DNA: TGCGCCAGCAGCTCTAGCGTGAGCTCCTACAATGAGCAGTTCTTC; CDR3 protein: CASSSSVSSYNEQFF
clone size: few; V gene: TRBV12-3/TRBV12-4; J gene: TRBJ1-5; D gene: .; CDR3 DNA: TGTGCCAGCAGTGCGAGGGGTTATCAGCCCCAGCATTTT; CDR3 protein: CASSARGYQPQHF
clone size: many; V gene: TRBV7-2; J gene: TRBJ2-6; D gene: TRBD1; CDR3 DNA: TGTGCCAGCAGCCGGGACAGGATTTACTCTGGGGCCAACGTCCTGACTTTC; CDR3 protein: CASSRDRIYSGANVLTF
clone size: .; V gene: TRBV20-1; J gene: TRBJ2-1; D gene: TRBD1; CDR3 DNA: TGCAGTGCTAGGGGACAGATAAACAATGAGCAGTTCTTC; CDR3 protein: CSARGQINNEQFF
clone size: few; V gene: TRBV6-5; J gene: TRBJ1-2; D gene: .; CDR3 DNA: TGTGCCAGCAGTTACACTGGAAGGGCAGGGTATGGCTACACCTTC; CDR3 protein: CASSYTGRAGYGYTF
clone size: many; V gene: TRBV28; J gene: TRBJ1-5; D gene: .; CDR3 DNA: TGTGCCAGCAGTTTAAGGGCCGATCAGCCCCAGCATTTT; CDR3 protein: CASSLRADQPQHF
clone size: .; V gene: TRBV27; J gene: TRBJ1-2; D gene: .; CDR3 DNA: TGTGCCAGCCTCCGACGGTCAGGCCTTAACTATGGCTACACCTTC; CDR3 protein: CASLRRSGLNYGYTF
clone size: .; V gene: TRBV12-3/TRBV12-4; J gene: TRBJ2-3; D gene: .; CDR3 DNA: TGTGCCAGTAACTTGGGAGATACGCAGTATTTT; CDR3 protein: CASNLGDTQYF
clone size: many; V gene: TRBV7-9; J gene: TRBJ1-2; D gene: TRBD1; CDR3 DNA: TGTGCCAGCAGCCCCCCGGGACAGGGCACCTATGGCTACACCTTC; CDR3 protein: CASSPPGQGTYGYTF
clone size: few; V gene: TRBV6-2/TRBV6-3; J gene: TRBJ2-7; D gene: .; CDR3 DNA: TGTGCCAGCAGTTACCCCCCATTAGGGACCTACGAGCAGTACTTC; CDR3 protein: CASSYPPLGTYEQYF
clone size: .; V gene: TRBV12-5; J gene: TRBJ2-5; D gene: .; CDR3 DNA: TGTGCTAGTGGTTGGGGACCCGAGACCCAGTACTTC; CDR3 protein: CASGWGPETQYF
clone size: few; V gene: TRBV7-9; J gene: TRBJ2-7; D gene: .; CDR3 DNA: TGTGCCAGCAGCCCGACGACAGCGTGGACAAAGAGGGGATTTTACGAGCAGTACTTC; CDR3 protein: CASSPTTAWTKRGFYEQYF
clone size: .; V gene: TRBV5-4; J gene: TRBJ2-3; D gene: .; CDR3 DNA: TGTGCCAGCAGCTTGTTGGGGCTGCCTAGCACAGATACGCAGTATTTT; CDR3 protein: CASSLLGLPSTDTQYF
clone size: .; V gene: TRBV6-1; J gene: TRBJ2-3; D gene: TRBD2; CDR3 DNA: TGTGCCAGCACCGTCGGGACTAGCCCCCTGTTAACGCAGTATTTT; CDR3 protein: CASTVGTSPLLTQYF
clone size: .; V gene: TRBV25-1; J gene: TRBJ2-4; D gene: .; CDR3 DNA: TGTGCCAGCAGTGAACGGAACGCCAAAAACATTCAGTACTTC; CDR3 protein: CASSERNAKNIQYF
clone size: many; V gene: TRBV27; J gene: TRBJ1-2; D gene: .; CDR3 DNA: TGTGCCGCCAGCAGTTTATCGGCAGGGAACTATGGCTACACCTTC; CDR3 protein: CAASSLSAGNYGYTF
clone size: many; V gene: TRBV7-2; J gene: TRBJ1-1; D gene: .; CDR3 DNA: TGTGCCAGCAGCGACCAGACGAACACTGAAGCTTTCTTT; CDR3 protein: CASSDQTNTEAFF
clone size: .; V gene: TRBV6-6; J gene: TRBJ1-5; D gene: .; CDR3 DNA: TGTGCCAGCAGTTCGAGCAATCGGCCCCAGCATTTT; CDR3 protein: CASSSSNRPQHF
clone size: few; V gene: TRBV20-1; J gene: TRBJ2-3; D gene: .; CDR3 DNA: TGCAGTGCTAGAGAGGACCGGTTAGTCACAGATACGCAGTATTTT; CDR3 protein: CSAREDRLVTDTQYF
clone size: many; V gene: TRBV7-9; J gene: TRBJ2-1; D gene: TRBD2; CDR3 DNA: TGTGCCAGCAGCCCCAGCAGCGGGAGTACCAATGAGCAGTTCTTC; CDR3 protein: CASSPSSGSTNEQFF
clone size: .; V gene: TRBV29-1; J gene: TRBJ1-2; D gene: TRBD1; CDR3 DNA: TGCAGCGTTGAAAGGGACAGTAACTATGGCTACACCTTC; CDR3 protein: CSVERDSNYGYTF
clone size: .; V gene: TRBV2; J gene: TRBJ2-4; D gene: .; CDR3 DNA: TGTGCCAGCAAGGGAGCTCCTCAGTACTTC; CDR3 protein: CASKGAPQYF
clone size: many; V gene: TRBV7-2; J gene: TRBJ2-5; D gene: TRBD1; CDR3 DNA: TGTGCCAGCAGCCGGGACAGGGAAGAGACCCAGTACTTC; CDR3 protein: CASSRDREETQYF
clone size: .; V gene: TRBV25-1; J gene: TRBJ1-4; D gene: .; CDR3 DNA: TGTGCCAGCAGTAGCCCGAATTTTGGGACTAATGAAAAACTGTTTTTT; CDR3 protein: CASSSPNFGTNEKLFF
clone size: few; V gene: TRBV15; J gene: TRBJ2-1; D gene: TRBD2; CDR3 DNA: TGTGCCACCAGCGGGTTCGGGAGGGATCTTAATGAGCAGTTCTTC; CDR3 protein: CATSGFGRDLNEQFF
clone size: .; V gene: TRBV5-1; J gene: TRBJ2-3; D gene: .; CDR3 DNA: TGCGCCAGCAGCTTCGGCGGATTCCCAGATACGCAGTATTTT; CDR3 protein: CASSFGGFPDTQYF
clone size: .; V gene: TRBV7-2; J gene: TRBJ2-3; D gene: .; CDR3 DNA: TGTGCCAGCAGCTCGGCCATAGTTACAGATACGCAGTATTTT; CDR3 protein: CASSSAIVTDTQYF
clone size: few; V gene: TRBV7-9; J gene: TRBJ2-7; D gene: TRBD1; CDR3 DNA: TGTGCCAGCAGCTTAACAGGGGGCGGGTACGAGCAGTACTTC; CDR3 protein: CASSLTGGGYEQYF
clone size: few; V gene: TRBV12-3/TRBV12-4; J gene: TRBJ2-7; D gene: TRBD2; CDR3 DNA: TGTGCCAGCAGTATTAGCGGGAGGCCAACCTACGAGCAGTACTTC; CDR3 protein: CASSISGRPTYEQYF
clone size: few; V gene: TRBV11-2; J gene: TRBJ1-3; D gene: .; CDR3 DNA: TGTGCCAGCAGCTTAAATCAGGGGATCGCTGGAAACACCATATATTTT; CDR3 protein: CASSLNQGIAGNTIYF
clone size: .; V gene: TRBV7-2; J gene: TRBJ2-1; D gene: TRBD2; CDR3 DNA: TGTGCCAGCAGCTATAGCGGGAGGCGGGGGCGAGAGCAGTTCTTC; CDR3 protein: CASSYSGRRGREQFF
clone size: .; V gene: TRBV6-1; J gene: TRBJ2-3; D gene: .; CDR3 DNA: TGTGCCAGCAGCCCCACCGAATCAAGCGGTAGCACAGATACGCAGTATTTT; CDR3 protein: CASSPTESSGSTDTQYF
clone size: few; V gene: TRBV6-2/TRBV6-3; J gene: TRBJ1-2; D gene: TRBD1; CDR3 DNA: TGTGCCAGCAGTCCCCCGGGACAGGCAGTTCATGGCTACACCTTC; CDR3 protein: CASSPPGQAVHGYTF
clone size: many; V gene: TRBV7-2; J gene: TRBJ2-1; D gene: .; CDR3 DNA: TGTGCCAGCAGCTTAGTTGTAGGGGGACTAAGGACTGAGCAGTTCTTC; CDR3 protein: CASSLVVGGLRTEQFF
clone size: .; V gene: TRBV2; J gene: TRBJ2-5; D gene: TRBD1; CDR3 DNA: TGTGCCAGCAGTGAATTAGGGACAGGGGGCGCGGAGACCCAGTACTTC; CDR3 protein: CASSELGTGGAETQYF
clone size: few; V gene: TRBV11-2; J gene: TRBJ2-7; D gene: TRBD2; CDR3 DNA: TGTGCCAGCAGCTCCACCACACCGTCGACTAGCGGGAACTACGAGCAGTACTTC; CDR3 protein: CASSSTTPSTSGNYEQYF
clone size: .; V gene: TRBV4-3; J gene: TRBJ2-3; D gene: .; CDR3 DNA: TGCGCCAGCAGCCAAGAGGGGGGTATCATCACAGATACGCAGTATTTT; CDR3 protein: CASSQEGGIITDTQYF
clone size: few; V gene: TRBV28; J gene: TRBJ2-1; D gene: TRBD2; CDR3 DNA: TGTGCCAGCGGCTCCCAGCTAGCGGGTTATGAGCAGTTCTTC; CDR3 protein: CASGSQLAGYEQFF
clone size: many; V gene: TRBV7-2; J gene: TRBJ2-1; D gene: .; CDR3 DNA: TGTGCCAGCAGCTTAGTCGGACTAAGCTCCTACAATGAGCAGTTCTTC; CDR3 protein: CASSLVGLSSYNEQFF
clone size: few; V gene: TRBV20-1; J gene: TRBJ2-3; D gene: .; CDR3 DNA: TGCAGTGCTCCAGATTCGACAGCCGGCACAGATACGCAGTATTTT; CDR3 protein: CSAPDSTAGTDTQYF
clone size: many; V gene: TRBV7-6; J gene: TRBJ2-1; D gene: TRBD2; CDR3 DNA: TGTGCCAGCAGCTTTGGCGGGAGGGCCGCGGTGGATGAGCAGTTCTTC; CDR3 protein: CASSFGGRAAVDEQFF
clone size: few; V gene: TRBV7-2; J gene: TRBJ1-5; D gene: .; CDR3 DNA: TGTGCCAGCAGCTTTCGGGGCGTCGGTCAGCCCCAGCATTTT; CDR3 protein: CASSFRGVGQPQHF